One and the same sample provided the 23 T cell receptor beta chains below, sequenced in a study of technical replicates of blood from a few donors. Measured with immunoSEQ multiplex PCR; TCRdb has only the in-frame clones, and not every one. Of more than 65,000 clones in the sample, 91% were seen once. The sequenced material came from T cells isolated from PBMCs. These receptor sequences come from a human donor in good health. Some clones in this sample may be carry-over from other donors' samples.

This rearrangement joins TRBV7-9 to TRBJ1-3; D is uncertain. Germline V gene sequence: CDR1 SEHNR, CDR2 FQNEAQ (reference sequence). The germline V and J ends were trimmed by 10 bases and 5 bases, with 9 bases remaining between them. This CDR3 has 11 residues. The CDR3 here is CATELRNTIYF. CDR3 sequence (DNA): TGTGCCACCGAACTTAGAAACACCATATATTTT.

The chain joins TRBV11-2 to TRBJ2-7; D might be TRBD2 (5 bases). CDR3 length: 11 amino acids. The V gene's germline CDR1 is SGHAT and CDR2 FQNNGV. With 10 bases removed from V and 6 bases from J, the gap between germline ends came to 13 bases. CDR3 sequence reads: CATGVLGEQYF. The CDR3 nucleotides read TGTGCCACCGGGGTCCTCGGCGAGCAGTACTTC.

The chain combines TRBV9 with TRBJ1-2, with 8 bases aligning to TRBD1. Germline lookup yields CDR1 SGDLS and CDR2 YYNGEE. Trimming at V came to 4 bases and at J to 8 bases, leaving 13 bases not matched to a gene. The CDR3 loop spans 15 amino acids. CDR3 in amino acids: CASSYYTQGQGGYTF. The CDR3 nucleotides are TGTGCCAGCAGCTACTATACCCAAGGACAGGGCGGCTACACCTTC.

The V gene is TRBV11-2, the J gene TRBJ2-2; 8 bases match TRBD1. The germline V gene has CDR1 SGHAT and CDR2 FQNNGV. V gave up 3 bases and J gave up 4 bases; unmatched junction bases: 16. The CDR3 sequence is 19 residues long. CDR3: CASSLELYRQGARTGELFF. In DNA form, the CDR3 reads TGTGCCAGCAGCTTGGAGCTATATCGGCAGGGGGCGCGCACCGGGGAGCTGTTTTTT.

The chain couples TRBV28 to TRBJ1-5, with no clear D. V dropped 2 bases and J dropped 5 bases, with 10 bases sitting between them. This CDR3 has 14 amino acids. Germline lookup yields CDR1 MDHEN and CDR2 SYDVKM. CDR3 coding DNA: TGTGCCAGCAGTTTAACGGGTACCGATCAGCCCCAGCATTTT. It specifies CASSLTGTDQPQHF.

The DNA of the CDR3 is TGTGCCAGCAGCTTAGCCTCGGGGTTCCCCGGGGAGCTGTTTTTT. Amino acid sequence: CASSLASGFPGELFF. The chain uses TRBV7-9 and TRBJ2-2; weak D call: TRBD2 (5 bases). Germline CDR1 is SEHNR and CDR2 is FQNEAQ (reference sequence). V lost 0 bases and J 6 bases, leaving 11 bases between the germline ends. This CDR3 region has 15 residues.

This clone was seen more than once but under ten times. The chain employs TRBV28 and TRBJ2-1, with TRBD1 identical over 8 bases. J was trimmed by 3 bases and V by 8 bases; bases with no gene match: 9. CDR1 is MDHEN and CDR2 is SYDVKM in the germline V gene. This CDR3 region has 15 residues. The CDR3 bases are TGTGCCAGCGCCCCGACAGGGGAAAACTACAATGAGCAGTTCTTC. The encoded protein is CASAPTGENYNEQFF.

This clone appeared a single time. The V gene is TRBV29-1, the J gene TRBJ2-1, with TRBD2 matching over 14 bases. Looked up from germline, CDR1 is SQVTM and CDR2 is ANQGSEA. V lost 8 bases, J lost 8 bases, and 5 bases stayed unmatched. This CDR3 spans 13 amino acids. CDR3 sequence (DNA): TGCAGCCTAAGACTAGCGGGAGGGCATGAGCAGTTCTTC. Protein sequence: CSLRLAGGHEQFF.

On this clone: This sample also contains other DNA sequences that code for the same CDR3. The chain is built from TRBV28 and TRBJ2-7; D is unclear. Trimming pared 4 bases from V and 4 bases from J, leaving 5 bases between. CDR3 length: 11 residues. Germline loops: CDR1 MDHEN, CDR2 SYDVKM. The DNA for the CDR3 is TGTGCCAGCAGTTCCTCGTACGAGCAGTACTTC. Its translation is CASSSSYEQYF.

The chain joins TRBV19 to TRBJ2-2, with D tentatively TRBD2 (6 bases). Germline V gene lookup returns CDR1 LNHDA and CDR2 SQIVND (reference sequence). V was shortened by 1 base and J by 6 bases, with 6 bases between the two germline ends. The CDR3 is 13 residues long. CDR3 protein: CASSIGRAGELFF. The CDR3 DNA sequence: TGTGCCAGTAGTATAGGGAGGGCCGGGGAGCTGTTTTTT.

The chain has TRBV2 and TRBJ1-5, with unresolved D. CDR3 size: 14 residues. Germline values: CDR1 SNHLY, CDR2 FYNNEI. Trimming took 6 bases from V and 5 from J, leaving 14 bases between them. CDR3 amino acids: CASSPISFDQPQHF. Here the CDR3 DNA reads TGTGCCAGCAGCCCTATCTCCTTTGATCAGCCCCAGCATTTT.

V gene TRBV28 combines with J gene TRBJ2-1, with D possibly TRBD1 on 7 matching bases. CDR1 and CDR2 (germline): MDHEN, SYDVKM. V shed 0 bases and J shed 10 bases, with 16 bases lying between them. The CDR3 has 15 amino acids. The CDR3 protein is CASSLWQGGPREQFF. The CDR3 DNA reads TGTGCCAGCAGTTTATGGCAGGGGGGCCCCCGGGAGCAGTTCTTC.

This clone was seen a handful of times. The chain employs TRBV29-1 and TRBJ1-1, with 7 bases matching TRBD1. The CDR3 totals 14 residues. V dropped 1 base and J dropped 3; count of bases not matched to a gene: 5. Germline CDR1 and CDR2: SQVTM and ANQGSEA. CDR3 residues: CSVEVRGGDTEAFF. The CDR3 bases are TGCAGCGTTGAAGTTAGAGGGGGCGACACTGAAGCTTTCTTT.

The CDR3 is CAWSVGAGSNQPQHF. The CDR3 bases are TGTGCCTGGAGTGTAGGGGCAGGGAGCAATCAGCCCCAGCATTTT. J is TRBJ1-5 and V is TRBV30; maybe TRBD1 (5 bases). The V end lost 0 bases, the J end lost 1 base, and 10 bases lay between the germline ends. Germline-derived CDR1 and CDR2 are GTSNPN and SVGIG (reference sequence). The CDR3 is 15 amino acids.

The chain combines TRBV2 with TRBJ1-5, with 7 bases lining up with TRBD1. J gave up 2 bases and V 6 bases, and 7 bases lay outside the gene matches. The CDR3 covers 15 residues. CDR1 and CDR2 (germline): SNHLY, FYNNEI. The CDR3 loop reads CASSGTVNRNQPQHF. The DNA of the CDR3 is TGTGCCAGCAGCGGGACAGTTAATCGCAATCAGCCCCAGCATTTT.

The rearrangement links TRBV15 to TRBJ1-4, with D uncertain. Trimming cost V 5 bases and J 2 bases, with 9 bases left between them. CDR1 and CDR2 (germline): LNHNV, YYDKDF (reference sequence). CDR3 length equals 14 residues. The CDR3: CATSGGRTNEKLFF. As DNA, the CDR3 is TGTGCCACCAGCGGCGGGCGGACTAATGAAAAACTGTTTTTT.

This chain links TRBV7-9 with TRBJ1-5; D perhaps matches TRBD1 (6 bases). The germline V and J ends were trimmed by 4 bases and 4 bases, with 11 bases remaining between them. The CDR3 length is 14 residues. Germline V gene sequence: CDR1 SEHNR, CDR2 FQNEAQ (reference sequence). CDR3 sequence (DNA): TGTGCCAGCAGCTCGACAGGAGCAAATCAGCCCCAGCATTTT. Its translation is CASSSTGANQPQHF.

The chain recombines TRBV29-1 with TRBJ2-1, with 13 bases lining up with TRBD2. Germline lookup yields CDR1 SQVTM and CDR2 ANQGSEA. The CDR3 loop spans 15 amino acids. The trim removed 0 bases at V and 6 bases at J, leaving 2 bases unmatched. The CDR3 region is CSVEERTSGSNEQFF. The CDR3 nucleotides are TGCAGCGTTGAAGAGAGGACTAGCGGGAGCAATGAGCAGTTCTTC.

The rearrangement uses TRBV2 and TRBJ2-3; D gene ambiguous. The CDR3 is made up of 13 amino acids. Per germline, CDR1 SNHLY and CDR2 FYNNEI. V lost 6 bases and J 2 bases, leaving 9 bases between the germline ends. The CDR3 nucleotides read TGTGCCAGCAGGCAGGCCGCCACAGATACGCAGTATTTT. Protein sequence: CASRQAATDTQYF.

V gene TRBV7-8 combines with J gene TRBJ1-1; D unresolved. Germline V gene data show CDR1 as SGHVS and CDR2 as FQNEAQ. The CDR3 consists of 13 residues. The ends were cut back, 2 bases at V and 1 base at J, with 5 bases in the middle. CDR3 loop: CASSLRGNTEAFF. The CDR3 DNA sequence: TGTGCCAGCAGCTTACGGGGGAACACTGAAGCTTTCTTT.

In this sample, this clone turned up once. The chain has TRBV7-2 and TRBJ2-2; D unresolved. The V gene lost 3 bases and the J gene lost 6 bases, with 8 bases spanning the gap. Germline V gives CDR1 SGHTA, CDR2 FQGNSA. This CDR3 is built from 13 residues. In nucleotides, the CDR3 is TGTGCCAGCAGCTTCCGGGTCCCCGGGGAGCTGTTTTTT. Translated: CASSFRVPGELFF.

V and J are TRBV2 and TRBJ2-5; 14 positions match TRBD2. This CDR3 is 14 amino acids long. Germline V gives CDR1 SNHLY, CDR2 FYNNEI. V trimming: 8 bases; J trimming: 1 base; junction bases outside the gene matches: 0. In DNA form, the CDR3 reads TGTGCCAGCGGGACTAGCGGGGGCCAAGAGACCCAGTACTTC. This gives the protein CASGTSGGQETQYF.

This clone was picked up a small number of times. The chain combines TRBV4-1 with TRBJ1-1; 7 nucleotides line up with TRBD1. Germline V lookup: CDR1 MGHRA, CDR2 YSYEKL. The CDR3 has 15 residues. V shed 3 bases, J shed 1 base, and the junction held 5 bases outside the gene matches. The CDR3 sequence: CASSHLGGGNTEAFF. CDR3 nucleotides: TGCGCCAGCAGCCACCTAGGGGGCGGGAACACTGAAGCTTTCTTT.